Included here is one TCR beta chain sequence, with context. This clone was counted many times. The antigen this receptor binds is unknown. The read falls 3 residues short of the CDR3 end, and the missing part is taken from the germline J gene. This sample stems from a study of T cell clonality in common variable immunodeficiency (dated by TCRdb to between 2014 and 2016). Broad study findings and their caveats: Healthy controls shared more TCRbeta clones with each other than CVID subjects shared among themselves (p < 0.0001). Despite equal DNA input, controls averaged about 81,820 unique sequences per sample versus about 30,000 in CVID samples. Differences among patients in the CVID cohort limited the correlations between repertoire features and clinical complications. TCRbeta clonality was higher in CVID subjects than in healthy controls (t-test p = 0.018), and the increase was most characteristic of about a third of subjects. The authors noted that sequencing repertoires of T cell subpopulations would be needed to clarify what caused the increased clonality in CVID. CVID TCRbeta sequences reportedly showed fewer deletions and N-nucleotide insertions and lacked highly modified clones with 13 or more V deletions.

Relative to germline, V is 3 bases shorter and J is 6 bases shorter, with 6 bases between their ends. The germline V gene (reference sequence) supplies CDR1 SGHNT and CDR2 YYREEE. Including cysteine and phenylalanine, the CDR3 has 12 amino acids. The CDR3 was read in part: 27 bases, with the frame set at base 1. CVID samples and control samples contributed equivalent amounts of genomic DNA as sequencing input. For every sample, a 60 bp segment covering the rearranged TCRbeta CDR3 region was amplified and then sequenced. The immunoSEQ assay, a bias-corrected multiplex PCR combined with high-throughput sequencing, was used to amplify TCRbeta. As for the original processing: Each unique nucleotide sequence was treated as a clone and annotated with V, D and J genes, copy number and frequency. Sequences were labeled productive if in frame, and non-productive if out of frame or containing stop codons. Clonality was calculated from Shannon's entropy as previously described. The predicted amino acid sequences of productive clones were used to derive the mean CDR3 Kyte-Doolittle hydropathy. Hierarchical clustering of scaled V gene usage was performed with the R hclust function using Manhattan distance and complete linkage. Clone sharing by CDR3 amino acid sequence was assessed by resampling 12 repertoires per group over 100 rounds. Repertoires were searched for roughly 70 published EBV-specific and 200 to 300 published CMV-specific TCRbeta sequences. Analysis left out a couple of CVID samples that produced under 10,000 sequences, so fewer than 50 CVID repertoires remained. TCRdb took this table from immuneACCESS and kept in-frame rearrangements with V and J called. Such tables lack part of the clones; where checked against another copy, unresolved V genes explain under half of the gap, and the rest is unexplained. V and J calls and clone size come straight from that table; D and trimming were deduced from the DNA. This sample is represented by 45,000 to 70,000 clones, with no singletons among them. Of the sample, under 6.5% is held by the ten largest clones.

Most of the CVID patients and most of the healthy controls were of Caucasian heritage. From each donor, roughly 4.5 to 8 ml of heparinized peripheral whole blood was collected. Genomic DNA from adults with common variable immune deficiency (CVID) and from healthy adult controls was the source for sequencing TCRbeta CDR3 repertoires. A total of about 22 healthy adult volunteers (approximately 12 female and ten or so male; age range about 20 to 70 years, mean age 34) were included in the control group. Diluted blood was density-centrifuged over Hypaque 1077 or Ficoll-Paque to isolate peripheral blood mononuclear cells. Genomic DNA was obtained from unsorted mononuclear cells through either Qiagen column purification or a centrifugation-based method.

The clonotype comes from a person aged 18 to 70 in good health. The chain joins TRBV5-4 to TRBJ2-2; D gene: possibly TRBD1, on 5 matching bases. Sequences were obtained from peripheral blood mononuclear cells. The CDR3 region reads CASSWGAGELFF. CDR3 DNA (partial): TGTGCCAGCAGCTGGGGCGCCGGGGAG.